This T cell receptor (beta chain) came from a study of OX40 agonist ivuxolimab in advanced cancers. This clone was seen once. V was pared by 7 bases and J by 5 bases, with 16 bases between. The CDR3 runs 14 residues. Germline-derived CDR1 and CDR2 are MNHNY and SVGAGI (reference sequence). Clones were read by immunoSEQ multiplex PCR, and TCRdb kept only the in-frame ones, dropping some. The top ten clones hold approximately 25% of a sample with 75,000 or so clones, 84% of them seen once. This clonotype was sampled from an adult with an advanced solid tumor such as melanoma, head and neck, liver or kidney cancer. The sequencing here drew on CD4+ or CD8+ T cells sorted from blood, taken in a trial of the OX40 agonist ivuxolimab. The chain employs TRBV6-6 and TRBJ2-3; D is undetermined. The CDR3 reads CASIQGWAQDTQYF. The CDR3, as DNA: TGTGCCAGCATCCAAGGCTGGGCGCAAGATACGCAGTATTTT.